A selection of T cell receptor beta chains follows, all from one sample in a study of blood T cell repertoires in COVID-19. The method was immunoSEQ multiplex PCR; TCRdb's version includes in-frame clones alone and lacks a portion of them. The sample holds approximately 230,000 clones, approximately 84% seen once. The sequenced sample consisted of PBMCs or T cells enriched from blood (not recorded which). Receptor source: a man in his forties or fifties who had recovered from COVID-19. Each CDR3 is given with its conserved first and last residue. The D gene is left open where the match is weak. Clone size is not always given. Where it is, it says once, few, many or a class for expanded clones.

>TRBV6-1|TRBD1|TRBJ1-4|-
CASSEPGQGHEKLFF
TGTGCCAGCAGTGAACCGGGACAGGGCCATGAAAAACTGTTTTTT
>TRBV27|-|TRBJ2-3|-
CASRTDGTSSGTDTQYF
TGTGCCAGCAGAACGGACGGGACATCCTCCGGCACAGATACGCAGTATTTT
>TRBV6-2/TRBV6-3|TRBD1|TRBJ2-7|-
CASSRLWTGRSFEQYF
TGTGCCAGCAGTCGACTTTGGACAGGGAGAAGCTTCGAGCAGTACTTC
>TRBV11-2|TRBD1|TRBJ1-4|-
CASSNTGGREKLFF
TGTGCCAGCAGCAATACAGGGGGCCGGGAAAAACTGTTTTTT
>TRBV15|TRBD2|TRBJ2-1|-
CATSRAPSGRNIEQFF
TGTGCCACCAGCAGAGCCCCTAGCGGGAGAAATATAGAGCAGTTCTTC
>TRBV9|-|TRBJ2-1|once
CASSPRTGTNEQFF
TGTGCCAGCAGCCCTCGGACTGGTACCAATGAGCAGTTCTTC
>TRBV5-1|TRBD1|TRBJ1-4|-
CASSFSQGAPATNEKLFF
TGCGCCAGCAGCTTTTCACAGGGGGCTCCCGCAACTAATGAAAAACTGTTTTTT
>TRBV6-2/TRBV6-3|-|TRBJ1-5|-
CASSDSRPGGNQPQHF
TGTGCCAGCAGCGACAGCAGACCTGGGGGCAATCAGCCCCAGCATTTT
>TRBV6-6|TRBD1|TRBJ1-2|-
CASSRTGISDGYTF
TGTGCCAGCAGCCGGACAGGGATATCGGATGGCTACACCTTC
>TRBV27|TRBD1|TRBJ1-5|-
CASSSRQGSKPQHF
TGTGCCAGCAGTTCCCGACAGGGATCTAAGCCCCAGCATTTT
>TRBV7-8|TRBD1|TRBJ2-2|-
CASSLRMAGQGVSGELFF
TGTGCCAGCAGCTTACGTATGGCGGGACAGGGGGTTAGCGGGGAGCTGTTTTTT
>TRBV6-5|-|TRBJ1-5|-
CASSRGGGQPQHF
TGTGCCAGCAGCCGTGGCGGGGGTCAGCCCCAGCATTTT
>TRBV19|-|TRBJ1-4|-
CASREGGTLNEKLFF
TGTGCCAGTAGGGAGGGCGGGACCCTCAATGAAAAACTGTTTTTT
>TRBV30|-|TRBJ1-5|-
CAWSTGLNQPQHF
TGTGCCTGGAGCACAGGGCTCAATCAGCCCCAGCATTTT
>TRBV5-1|-|TRBJ2-7|few
CASSPALVGYEQYF
TGCGCCAGCAGCCCGGCACTAGTTGGCTACGAGCAGTACTTC
>TRBV5-6|-|TRBJ1-6|-
CASNRRQALYNSPLHF
TGTGCCAGCAACCGAAGACAGGCCCTCTATAATTCACCCCTCCACTTT
>TRBV11-2|TRBD1|TRBJ2-7|-
CASSSQINRDRDTYEQYF
TGTGCCAGCAGCTCCCAAATTAACCGGGACAGAGACACCTACGAGCAGTACTTC
>TRBV18|-|TRBJ1-6|-
CASSPDSGRGSPLHF
TGTGCCAGCTCACCAGATTCAGGGCGGGGCTCACCCCTCCACTTT
>TRBV7-9|-|TRBJ2-7|-
CASSLGLGPDEQYF
TGTGCCAGCAGCTTAGGTCTTGGTCCGGACGAGCAGTACTTC
>TRBV5-1|TRBD1|TRBJ2-2|once
CASSLGQGILGELFF
TGCGCCAGCAGCTTGGGACAGGGAATATTGGGGGAGCTGTTTTTT
>TRBV12-3/TRBV12-4|-|TRBJ2-1|-
CASSLTGADEQFF
TGTGCCAGCAGTTTAACGGGAGCGGATGAGCAGTTCTTC
>TRBV2|-|TRBJ1-6|-
CASSEERAGSYNSPLHF
TGTGCCAGCAGTGAAGAGAGGGCAGGTTCTTATAATTCACCCCTCCACTTT
>TRBV2|-|TRBJ1-4|once
CASSGLGAREKLFF
TGTGCCAGCAGTGGTCTAGGGGCCCGAGAAAAACTGTTTTTT
>TRBV18|TRBD1|TRBJ2-7|-
CASSPSSRDRGEQYF
TGTGCCAGCTCACCGAGTTCCCGGGACAGGGGCGAGCAGTACTTC
>TRBV11-3|-|TRBJ2-5|-
CASSSPGVPGTQYF
TGTGCCAGCAGCTCTCCCGGGGTCCCAGGGACCCAGTACTTC
>TRBV28|TRBD1|TRBJ1-4|-
CASTRQGGEKLFF
TGTGCCAGCACCAGACAGGGAGGCGAAAAACTGTTTTTT
>TRBV7-9|-|TRBJ2-1|-
CASSLAGDPSEQFF
TGTGCCAGCAGCTTAGCGGGAGACCCGAGTGAGCAGTTCTTC
>TRBV19|TRBD2|TRBJ2-5|-
CASSKGLAGEETQYF
TGTGCCAGTAGTAAAGGACTAGCGGGAGAAGAGACCCAGTACTTC
>TRBV28|-|TRBJ2-5|-
CASRLQGTPTQYF
TGTGCCAGCAGATTACAGGGAACCCCTACCCAGTACTTC
>TRBV2|-|TRBJ1-5|-
CASSEEGVQPQHF
TGTGCCAGCAGTGAAGAAGGGGTTCAGCCCCAGCATTTT
>TRBV28|-|TRBJ1-2|-
CASSTTGYGYTF
TGTGCCAGCAGTACGACAGGATATGGCTACACCTTC
>TRBV4-2|-|TRBJ1-2|-
CASSQGGWAEDGYTF
TGTGCCAGCAGCCAAGGGGGTTGGGCGGAGGATGGCTACACCTTC
>TRBV6-2/TRBV6-3|TRBD2|TRBJ2-7|few
CASSPRSSGDSSYEQYF
TGTGCCAGCAGTCCACGATCTAGCGGGGATTCGTCCTACGAGCAGTACTTC
>TRBV6-5|TRBD1|TRBJ1-5|-
CASSSTGFGQPQHF
TGTGCCAGCAGTTCGACAGGGTTTGGCCAGCCCCAGCATTTT
>TRBV28|-|TRBJ2-1|-
CASSSSSYNEQFF
TGTGCCAGCAGTTCTAGCTCCTACAATGAGCAGTTCTTC
>TRBV11-2|TRBD1|TRBJ1-1|few
CASSDKTGGKTEAFF
TGTGCCAGCAGCGACAAGACAGGGGGCAAGACTGAAGCTTTCTTT
>TRBV18|-|TRBJ1-4|-
CASSPSSTNEKLFF
TGTGCCAGCTCACCGAGTTCAACTAATGAAAAACTGTTTTTT
>TRBV2|TRBD1|TRBJ2-7|once
CAGGQGRYEQYF
TGTGCCGGGGGACAGGGACGGTACGAGCAGTACTTC
>TRBV6-5|TRBD1|TRBJ2-7|-
CASSIPGQGQHEQYF
TGTGCCAGCAGTATCCCGGGACAGGGGCAACACGAGCAGTACTTC
>TRBV24-1|-|TRBJ1-5|-
CATCDSLGPQHF
TGTGCCACCTGTGATTCACTTGGGCCCCAGCATTTT
>TRBV5-4|-|TRBJ1-1|-
CASSLGVGADWNTEAFF
TGTGCCAGCAGCTTGGGTGTTGGGGCGGATTGGAACACTGAAGCTTTCTTT
>TRBV7-2|-|TRBJ2-2|-
CASSGGLLTNTGELFF
TGTGCCAGCAGCGGAGGGTTACTCACTAACACCGGGGAGCTGTTTTTT
>TRBV7-2|-|TRBJ2-5|-
CASSPYSPGETQYF
TGTGCCAGCAGCCCTTACTCCCCGGGGGAGACCCAGTACTTC
>TRBV28|TRBD1|TRBJ1-3|-
CASKETGAYGNTIYF
TGTGCCAGCAAAGAGACAGGGGCTTATGGAAACACCATATATTTT
>TRBV20-1|-|TRBJ1-5|-
CSASEGRGNQPQHF
TGCAGTGCTAGTGAGGGTCGGGGAAATCAGCCCCAGCATTTT
>TRBV7-9|-|TRBJ1-5|-
CASSLEMGQHSNQPQHF
TGTGCCAGCAGCTTAGAAATGGGGCAACATAGCAATCAGCCCCAGCATTTT
>TRBV7-3|TRBD1|TRBJ2-1|few
CASSYSGQAYNEQFF
TGTGCCAGCAGCTACTCGGGACAGGCCTACAATGAGCAGTTCTTC
>TRBV27|TRBD2|TRBJ2-5|-
CASSLRLAGGQETQYF
TGTGCCAGCAGTTTAAGGCTAGCGGGAGGTCAAGAGACCCAGTACTTC